Described below is a single T cell receptor (beta chain) sequence and its context. Its matching antigen is unknown. Per the authors' pipeline: ImmunoSEQ only sent back junction sequences with no quality scores, so filtering was done differently. Repertoires were generated with immunoSEQ multiplex PCR, while TCRdb's copy carries only in-frame clones and drops some. V and J calls and clone size are given by that table; D and trimming were obtained from the DNA. The sample lists some 2,000,000 clones, 95% seen once, with under 0.15% in the top ten. V was clipped by 4 bases and J by 2 bases, with 16 bases between them. CDR3 size: 15 residues. CDR1 is SGHKS, CDR2 YYEKEE, per germline (reference sequence). This sample is part of a study of shared clonotypes between healthy human individuals. Notes on the study in general: Incompleteness in sorted-subset sequencing, despite large depth, was shown by rarefaction.

Study donors comprised healthy, HIV-negative adults devoid of recent acute infection or vaccination. Splitting of CD4+ cells produced CD45RA+ naive and CD45RA-negative memory subsets. Input material: naive CD4+ T cells sorted from blood. Subset reported: CD45RA+ positively selected. This rearrangement joins TRBV5-5 to TRBJ2-7; no definite D call. The source is a man aged 18 to 29 in good health. For the CDR3, the DNA is TGTGCCAGCAGCCCCAGCCGGCTGATGACCTACGAGCAGTACTTC. Translated, it gives CASSPSRLMTYEQYF.